The 19 T cell receptor beta chains presented below share a single source sample, sequenced in a study of Tregs in tolerant kidney transplant recipients. The table came from immunoSEQ multiplex PCR; TCRdb's copy has only in-frame clones and leaves some out. The table shows roughly 99,000 clones, with approximately 93% occurring only once. Here the sequenced sample was CD4+ T cells from blood, taken before the transplant. These receptors all come from a human donor who received a combined kidney and bone marrow transplant.

CDR3 residues: CAISDEGHQPQHF. CDR3 nucleotide sequence: TGTGCCATCAGTGATGAGGGCCATCAGCCCCAGCATTTT. The chain links TRBV10-3 to TRBJ1-5; D uncertain. V lost 3 bases, J lost 5 bases, and 8 bases lay in between. Germline V gene sequence: CDR1 ENHRY, CDR2 SYGVKD. The CDR3 has 13 residues.

The J gene is TRBJ2-1, the V gene TRBV5-1; 11 positions match TRBD2. The V gene end was trimmed by 0 bases and the J gene end by 8 bases; junction bases not matched to a gene: 13. Germline CDR1 reads SGHRS; CDR2 reads YFSETQ. The CDR3 extends over 18 amino acids. The CDR3 nucleotides are TGCGCCAGCAGCTTGGCCGACTGGTTAGCGGGGGGGCCTGATGAGCAGTTCTTC. Its protein is CASSLADWLAGGPDEQFF.

J is TRBJ2-5 and V is TRBV29-1; D is possibly TRBD2 (5 bases). CDR1 and CDR2 from the germline V gene are SQVTM and ANQGSEA. Trimming left V 4 bases short and J 5 bases short, with 11 bases between. This CDR3 is built from 12 residues. The CDR3 loop reads CSVVGVGETQYF. Written as DNA, the CDR3 is TGCAGCGTTGTCGGGGTCGGGGAGACCCAGTACTTC.

The rearrangement joins TRBV19 to TRBJ2-2; the D gene is possibly TRBD1 (5 bases). CDR1 and CDR2 (germline): LNHDA, SQIVND (reference sequence). V dropped 6 bases and J dropped 0 bases, with 11 bases sitting between them. The CDR3 covers 15 residues. In DNA form, the CDR3 reads TGTGCCAGTAGACAAGGGGCTCCGAACACCGGGGAGCTGTTTTTT. This codes for CASRQGAPNTGELFF.

This clone was observed a single time. CDR3 coding DNA: TGCGCCAGCAGCAATGGGGGCCGGGTAGATACGCAGTATTTT. Translating gives CASSNGGRVDTQYF. This chain connects TRBV5-1 to TRBJ2-3, with D possibly TRBD1 on 6 matching bases. V lost 4 bases to trimming and J lost 5 bases, with 14 bases between them. The CDR3 is 14 residues long. In germline, CDR1 is SGHRS, CDR2 YFSETQ.

This clone was seen once. Other DNA sequences in the same sample also yield this CDR3. The chain has TRBV28 and TRBJ1-6; TRBD1 matches at 7 bases. The J segment lost 6 bases and the V segment lost 0 bases, leaving 2 bases of the junction unmatched. This CDR3 is built from 15 residues. Germline CDR1 MDHEN, CDR2 SYDVKM. CDR3 coding DNA: TGTGCCAGCAGTTTATGGACAGGGCTTAATTCACCCCTCCACTTT. Amino acids: CASSLWTGLNSPLHF.

The chain couples TRBV4-3 to TRBJ2-5, with D perhaps TRBD2 (7 bases). The ends were cut back, 0 bases at V and 3 bases at J, with 17 bases in the middle. The CDR3 is made up of 17 amino acids. The germline V gene encodes CDR1 LGHNA and CDR2 YSLEER. The CDR3, as DNA: TGCGCCAGCAGCCAAGATTTAAGGGGGGGCGGTGAAGAGACCCAGTACTTC. Amino acid sequence: CASSQDLRGGGEETQYF.

This chain uses TRBV19 with TRBJ1-2; 7 bases agree with TRBD1. V trimming: 1 base; J trimming: 7 bases; junction bases outside the gene matches: 6. Germline V gives CDR1 LNHDA, CDR2 SQIVND (reference sequence). The CDR3 consists of 14 residues. The CDR3 DNA reads as TGTGCCAGTAGTATAGGCCGAGGGGGCGGTGGCTACACCTTC. Amino acids: CASSIGRGGGGYTF.

The rearrangement links TRBV9 to TRBJ1-6, with 8 bases that match TRBD1. Germline loops: CDR1 SGDLS, CDR2 YYNGEE. CDR3 length equals 16 residues. J gave up 6 bases and V 4 bases, and 9 bases lay outside the gene matches. The CDR3 spells CASSKETGAGNSPLHF. The CDR3 DNA reads as TGTGCCAGCAGCAAAGAGACAGGGGCGGGTAATTCACCCCTCCACTTT.

V and J are TRBV7-9 and TRBJ1-4; D is possibly TRBD1 (6 bases). CDR3 length: 15 amino acids. CDR1 and CDR2 from the germline V gene are SEHNR and FQNEAQ (reference sequence). V was shortened by 2 bases and J by 2 bases, with 9 bases between the two germline ends. CDR3 sequence (DNA): TGTGCCAGCAGCTTACAGGGGAACACTAATGAAAAACTGTTTTTT. As protein: CASSLQGNTNEKLFF.

The chain combines TRBV11-3 with TRBJ1-4, with D tentatively TRBD1 (5 bases). The V end was cut by 3 bases, the J end by 6 bases, with 11 bases between. Germline lookup yields CDR1 SGHNT and CDR2 YENEEA. This CDR3 is built from 14 residues. CDR3 protein: CASSFEAGDEKLFF. CDR3 sequence (DNA): TGTGCCAGCAGCTTCGAGGCGGGGGATGAAAAACTGTTTTTT.

The CDR3 loop is CASSPKEGANYGYTF. The CDR3, as DNA: TGTGCCAGCTCACCAAAAGAGGGGGCGAACTATGGCTACACCTTC. The chain joins TRBV18 to TRBJ1-2, with 7 bases aligning to TRBD1. This CDR3 has 15 amino acids. J gave up 2 bases and V 2 bases, and 5 bases lay outside the gene matches. Germline loops: CDR1 KGHSH, CDR2 LQKENI.

The chain is built from TRBV5-1 and TRBJ2-1; 9 bases fit TRBD2. Germline V CDR1 and CDR2: SGHRS, YFSETQ. The J segment lost 0 bases and the V segment lost 1 base, leaving 8 bases of the junction unmatched. The CDR3 is 18 amino acids. CDR3 nucleotides: TGCGCCAGCAGCTTGCCAAGCGGGGGGCCAAGCTCCTACAATGAGCAGTTCTTC. Translation: CASSLPSGGPSSYNEQFF. Together with reference TRBV5-1 and TRBJ2-1, the CDR3 gives the full variable domain: KAGVTQTPRYLIKTRGQQVTLSCSPISGHRSVSWYQQTPGQGLQFLFEYFSETQRNKGNFPGRFSGRQFSNSRSEMNVSTLELGDSALYLCASSLPSGGPSSYNEQFFGPGTRLTVL.

This clone was seen just once. This chain joins TRBV4-3 and TRBJ2-1, with D possibly TRBD2 on 6 matching bases. Germline loops: CDR1 LGHNA, CDR2 YSLEER. This CDR3 region has 17 residues. Trimming stripped 3 bases from V and 5 bases from J, with 20 bases between. The CDR3 spells CASSQGHSGTVNNEQFF. As DNA, the CDR3 is TGCGCCAGCAGCCAGGGTCACTCCGGGACTGTGAACAATGAGCAGTTCTTC.

About this clone: This specimen includes other DNA sequences encoding the same CDR3. J is TRBJ2-3 and V is TRBV29-1, with D maybe TRBD1 (5 bases). CDR1 is SQVTM, CDR2 ANQGSEA, per germline. The CDR3 consists of 14 residues. The V gene lost 1 base and the J gene lost 1 base, with 9 bases spanning the gap. The CDR3 loop reads CSVEGGKGTDTQYF. The CDR3, as DNA: TGCAGCGTTGAAGGGGGCAAAGGCACAGATACGCAGTATTTT.

CDR3 coding DNA: TGTGCCAGCAGCTGGTGGGACACCAACAATGAGCAGTTCTTC. It yields the protein CASSWWDTNNEQFF. This chain uses TRBV11-2 with TRBJ2-1; D perhaps matches TRBD1 (6 bases). Deletions cut 4 bases from V and 5 bases from J, with 12 bases between. The germline V gene encodes CDR1 SGHAT and CDR2 FQNNGV. This CDR3 contains 14 residues.

The chain is built from TRBV6-6 and TRBJ1-5; possible D gene TRBD1, 5 bases. CDR3 size: 15 residues. Trimming removed 2 bases from V and 0 bases from J, with 8 bases in between. The germline V gene encodes CDR1 MNHNY and CDR2 SVGAGI (reference sequence). The CDR3: CASSYGGSSNQPQHF. DNA of the CDR3: TGTGCCAGCAGTTACGGGGGGAGTAGCAATCAGCCCCAGCATTTT.

The chain uses TRBV7-9 and TRBJ1-2, with 7 bases lining up with TRBD1. The CDR3 is made up of 16 amino acids. In germline, CDR1 is SEHNR, CDR2 FQNEAQ (reference sequence). The V and J ends lost 0 bases and 8 bases, in that order; junction bases with no gene match: 12. The CDR3 nucleotides read TGTGCCAGCAGCTTAGCGAACCTTCTCCAGGGGGACGGCTACACCTTC. Translated, it gives CASSLANLLQGDGYTF.

The V call is TRBV2, the J call TRBJ1-3; D call uncertain. With 9 bases removed from V and 4 bases from J, the gap between germline ends came to 19 bases. The length of the CDR3 is 15 residues. CDR1 is SNHLY, CDR2 FYNNEI, per germline. CDR3 residues: CARRKPPIPGNTIYF. CDR3 sequence (DNA): TGTGCCAGGAGAAAGCCTCCCATACCGGGAAACACCATATATTTT.